What follows are 17 T cell receptor beta chains derived from one specimen sequenced in a study of blood T cell repertoires in COVID-19. Sequencing was performed with immunoSEQ multiplex PCR; in TCRdb, only in-frame clones are kept and a portion is missing. The sample includes under 150,000 clones, approximately 86% of them seen just once. The source material was PBMCs or T cells enriched from blood (not recorded which). These receptors all stem from a woman aged 50 to 60 who had recovered from COVID-19.

The chain is built from TRBV11-3 and TRBJ2-7; D uncertain. Germline V gene sequence: CDR1 SGHNT, CDR2 YENEEA. The germline V and J ends were trimmed by 5 bases and 3 bases, with 11 bases remaining between them. This CDR3 region has 13 residues. CDR3 residues: CASSGRGNYEQYF. In DNA, the CDR3 is TGTGCCAGCAGCGGGCGTGGTAACTACGAGCAGTACTTC.

This clone appeared a few times. J is TRBJ1-6 and V is TRBV6-5; 9 bases line up with TRBD1. Germline V gives CDR1 MNHEY, CDR2 SVGAGI. Trimming at V came to 4 bases and at J to 5 bases, leaving 3 bases not matched to a gene. This CDR3 region has 15 residues. The CDR3 reads CASSLRDRDNSPLHF. The CDR3 DNA reads as TGTGCCAGCAGTTTGCGGGACAGGGATAATTCACCCCTCCACTTT.

The V gene is TRBV30, the J gene TRBJ1-6, with D maybe TRBD1 (6 bases). CDR3 size: 14 residues. Trimming cost V 4 bases and J 9 bases, with 16 bases left between them. Germline loops: CDR1 GTSNPN, CDR2 SVGIG (reference sequence). This CDR3 reads CAWKEQGYGSPLHF. CDR3 in DNA: TGTGCCTGGAAGGAACAGGGATATGGTTCACCCCTCCACTTT.

The chain uses TRBV29-1 and TRBJ1-2; 8 bases align to TRBD1. Trimming at V came to 8 bases and at J to 6 bases, leaving 11 bases not matched to a gene. This CDR3 contains 13 residues. Germline V gene data show CDR1 as SQVTM and CDR2 as ANQGSEA. The chain's CDR3 is CSTTRGLRDGYTF. CDR3 DNA sequence: TGCAGCACTACCAGGGGGCTGAGGGATGGCTACACCTTC.

The chain has TRBV29-1 and TRBJ2-4, with TRBD2 as a possible D gene (6 bases). Trimming pared 5 bases from V and 9 bases from J, leaving 17 bases between. Germline V CDR1 and CDR2: SQVTM, ANQGSEA. CDR3 length equals 13 residues. CDR3 nucleotide sequence: TGCAGCGTTATGGGACTCCAGGGTGCCATTCAGTACTTC. Its translation: CSVMGLQGAIQYF.

The genes are TRBV5-4 and TRBJ2-2, with D unresolved. The ends were cut back, 2 bases at V and 6 bases at J, with 5 bases in the middle. This CDR3 is 12 amino acids long. Germline values: CDR1 SGHNT, CDR2 YYREEE (reference sequence). The CDR3 coding sequence is TGTGCCAGCAGCTTACAGCCCGGGGAGCTGTTTTTT. This encodes CASSLQPGELFF.

DNA for the CDR3: TGTGCCAGTAGTAATGCCGGGACAGGGATTGAGCAGTTCTTC. Protein sequence: CASSNAGTGIEQFF. The chain carries TRBV19 and TRBJ2-1, with TRBD1 matching over 9 bases. The V gene end was trimmed by 4 bases and the J gene end by 9 bases; junction bases not matched to a gene: 7. Germline CDR1 LNHDA, CDR2 SQIVND (reference sequence). The CDR3 is made up of 14 amino acids.

This chain links TRBV9 with TRBJ2-2; 7 positions match TRBD1. The V gene's germline CDR1 is SGDLS and CDR2 YYNGEE. The CDR3 sequence is 14 residues long. Trimming at V came to 3 bases and at J to 5 bases, leaving 4 bases not matched to a gene. This CDR3 is CASSEGARTGELFF. CDR3 nucleotides: TGTGCCAGCAGCGAGGGGGCGCGGACCGGGGAGCTGTTTTTT.

The J gene is TRBJ1-1, the V gene TRBV28; 8 bases are a match to TRBD1. The CDR3 sequence is 12 residues long. Looked up from germline, CDR1 is MDHEN and CDR2 is SYDVKM. V lost 1 base to trimming and J lost 12 bases; unmatched junction nucleotides: 4. CDR3: CASSLSGGATFF. The CDR3 DNA is TGTGCCAGCAGTTTATCAGGGGGCGCGACTTTCTTT.

This chain links TRBV7-8 with TRBJ1-1; tentative D call: TRBD1 (6 bases). Germline V CDR1 and CDR2: SGHVS, FQNEAQ. The CDR3 sequence is 16 residues long. The V and J ends lost 1 base and 5 bases respectively, with 17 bases between them. CDR3 residues: CASSLVLGGLGTEAFF. Here the CDR3 DNA reads TGTGCCAGCAGCTTAGTTTTGGGGGGGCTTGGAACTGAAGCTTTCTTT.

V is TRBV2 and J is TRBJ2-6; no definite D call. Trimming removed 6 bases from V and 0 bases from J, with 6 bases in between. This CDR3 spans 14 amino acids. Looked up from germline, CDR1 is SNHLY and CDR2 is FYNNEI. For the CDR3, the DNA is TGTGCCAGCAGAGAGAGCTCTGGGGCCAACGTCCTGACTTTC. Protein product: CASRESSGANVLTF.

A remark on this clone: At one of its ends the junction is not consistent with the germline gene, which may arise from a read error. DNA of the CDR3: TGTGCTAGCAGCTTAGGTCTAGCGGGGGGCACAGATACGCAGTATTTT. Translated: CASSLGLAGGTDTQYF. This chain connects TRBV7-7 to TRBJ2-3; 10 nucleotides align to TRBD2. The CDR3 runs to 16 residues. CDR1 and CDR2 from the germline V gene are SSHAT and FNYEAQ (reference sequence).

This clone was counted once. V is TRBV27 and J is TRBJ1-1; unclear D gene. The CDR3 contains 15 residues. The V end lost 3 bases, the J end lost 4 bases, and 15 bases lay between the germline ends. Germline V gives CDR1 MNHEY, CDR2 SMNVEV (reference sequence). For the CDR3, the DNA is TGTGCCAGCAGTTTGGGCATCGAGCGGGCCACTGAAGCTTTCTTT. As protein: CASSLGIERATEAFF.

This chain joins TRBV3-1 (or the pseudogene TRBV3-2) and TRBJ1-2; D is unclear. The length of the CDR3 is 14 residues. The V gene's germline CDR1 is LGHDT and CDR2 YNNKEL (reference sequence). Deletions cut 3 bases from V and 5 bases from J, with 13 bases between. CDR3 coding DNA: TGTGCCAGCAGCCAGAAACGGGGTGAATATGGCTACACCTTC. Protein product: CASSQKRGEYGYTF.

V is TRBV6-5 and J is TRBJ2-7; 8 bases line up with TRBD1. The CDR3 length is 13 residues. Germline CDR1 reads MNHEY; CDR2 reads SVGAGI. The V and J ends lost 8 bases and 1 base, in that order; junction bases with no gene match: 4. The CDR3 DNA reads TGTGCCAGCGGACACAGGGGGTCCTACGAGCAGTACTTC. Protein: CASGHRGSYEQYF.

This clone was picked up a small number of times. The chain employs TRBV7-2 and TRBJ1-6, with 8 nucleotides matching TRBD1. Germline trimming cut 5 bases from V and 6 bases from J; bases unmatched to any gene: 9. The CDR3 runs 16 residues. Germline assignment: CDR1 SGHTA and CDR2 FQGNSA. CDR3 bases: TGTGCCAGCAGCATGAAACAGGGGGTTGGTAATTCACCCCTCCACTTT. Its translation: CASSMKQGVGNSPLHF.

CDR3: CASSRLQEMNTEAFF. The DNA of the CDR3 is TGTGCCAGCAGCCGCCTACAGGAGATGAACACTGAAGCTTTCTTT. This chain links TRBV3-1 (or the pseudogene TRBV3-2) with TRBJ1-1, with D perhaps TRBD1 (5 bases). Germline CDR1 reads LGHDT; CDR2 reads YNNKEL (reference sequence). Trimming shortened V by 4 bases and J by 0 bases, and 12 bases separated the two germline ends. This CDR3 contains 15 residues.